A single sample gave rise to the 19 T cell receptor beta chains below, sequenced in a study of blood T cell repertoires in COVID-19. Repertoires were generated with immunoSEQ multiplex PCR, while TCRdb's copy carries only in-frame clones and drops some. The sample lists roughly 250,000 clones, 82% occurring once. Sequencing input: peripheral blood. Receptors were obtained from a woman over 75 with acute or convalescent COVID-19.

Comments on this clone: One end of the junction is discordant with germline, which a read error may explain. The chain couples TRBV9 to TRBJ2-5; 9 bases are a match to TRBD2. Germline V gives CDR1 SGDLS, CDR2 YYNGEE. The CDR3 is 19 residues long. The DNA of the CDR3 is TGCCCCCCCCGCGCCGGGGGGCGCGGGGGGGCCTCGAAGCTGGAGACCCAGTACTTC. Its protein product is CPPRAGGRGGASKLETQYF.

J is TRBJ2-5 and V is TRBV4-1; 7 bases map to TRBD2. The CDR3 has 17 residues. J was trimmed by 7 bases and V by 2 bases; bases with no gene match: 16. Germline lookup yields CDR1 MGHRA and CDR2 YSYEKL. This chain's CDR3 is CASSQIRASGEGGTQYF. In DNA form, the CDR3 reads TGCGCCAGCAGCCAAATCCGTGCCAGCGGGGAGGGAGGGACCCAGTACTTC.

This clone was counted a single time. The CDR3 bases are TGTGCCAGCAGCTCCACACTCACGGACAGGGATCGTGGCTACACCTTC. It translates to CASSSTLTDRDRGYTF. The rearrangement links TRBV6-2 or TRBV6-3 to TRBJ1-2; 8 positions match TRBD1. Germline CDR1 is MNHEY and CDR2 is SVGEGT. Germline trimming cut 6 bases from V and 7 bases from J; bases unmatched to any gene: 16. This CDR3 is 16 amino acids long.

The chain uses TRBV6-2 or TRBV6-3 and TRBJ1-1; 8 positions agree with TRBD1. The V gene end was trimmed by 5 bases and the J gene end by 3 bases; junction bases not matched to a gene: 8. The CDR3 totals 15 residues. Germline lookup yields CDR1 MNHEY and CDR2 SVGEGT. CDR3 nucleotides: TGTGCCAGCAGTAGCCCGGGACAGGCCCACACTGAAGCTTTCTTT. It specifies CASSSPGQAHTEAFF.

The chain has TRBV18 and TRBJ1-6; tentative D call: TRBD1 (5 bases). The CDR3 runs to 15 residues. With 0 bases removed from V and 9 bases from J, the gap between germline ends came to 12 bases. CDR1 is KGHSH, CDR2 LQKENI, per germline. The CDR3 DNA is TGTGCCAGCTCACCACCGGGACGGGGAGGTTCACCCCTCCACTTT. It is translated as CASSPPGRGGSPLHF.

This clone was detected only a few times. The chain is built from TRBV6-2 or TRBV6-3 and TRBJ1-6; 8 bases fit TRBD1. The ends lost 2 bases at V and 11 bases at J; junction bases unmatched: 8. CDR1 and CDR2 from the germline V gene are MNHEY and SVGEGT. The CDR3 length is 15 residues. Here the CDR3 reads CASSYRTGQTPPLHF. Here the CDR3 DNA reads TGTGCCAGCAGTTACCGGACAGGGCAAACGCCACCCCTCCACTTT.

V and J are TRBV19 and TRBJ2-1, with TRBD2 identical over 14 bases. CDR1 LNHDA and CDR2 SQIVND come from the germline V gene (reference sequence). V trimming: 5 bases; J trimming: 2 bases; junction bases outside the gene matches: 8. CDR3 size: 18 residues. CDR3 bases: TGTGCCAGTAGTGACCCGGGACTAGCGGGAGAAACCTACAATGAGCAGTTCTTC. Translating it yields CASSDPGLAGETYNEQFF.

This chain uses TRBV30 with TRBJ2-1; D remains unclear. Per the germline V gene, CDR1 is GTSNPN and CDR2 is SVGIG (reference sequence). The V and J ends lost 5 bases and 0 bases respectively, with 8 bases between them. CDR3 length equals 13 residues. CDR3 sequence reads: CAWSSSSYNEQFF. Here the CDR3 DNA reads TGTGCCTGGTCTTCTAGCTCCTACAATGAGCAGTTCTTC.

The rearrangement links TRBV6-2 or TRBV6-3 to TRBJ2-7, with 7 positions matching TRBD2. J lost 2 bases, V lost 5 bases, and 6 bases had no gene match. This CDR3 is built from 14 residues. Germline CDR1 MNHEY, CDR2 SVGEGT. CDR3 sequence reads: CASSAGTIAYEQYF. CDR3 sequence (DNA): TGTGCCAGCAGTGCCGGGACTATCGCCTACGAGCAGTACTTC.

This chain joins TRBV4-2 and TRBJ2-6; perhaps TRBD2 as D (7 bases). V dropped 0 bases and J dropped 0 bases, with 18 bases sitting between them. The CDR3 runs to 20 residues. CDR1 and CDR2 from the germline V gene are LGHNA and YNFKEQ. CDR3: CASSQDGGGGLVSGANVLTF. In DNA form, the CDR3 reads TGTGCCAGCAGCCAAGATGGGGGCGGGGGCTTAGTCTCTGGGGCCAACGTCCTGACTTTC.

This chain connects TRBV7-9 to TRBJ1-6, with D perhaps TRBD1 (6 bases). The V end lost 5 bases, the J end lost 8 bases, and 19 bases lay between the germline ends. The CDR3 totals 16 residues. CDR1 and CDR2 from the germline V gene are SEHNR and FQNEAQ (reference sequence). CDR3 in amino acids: CASSGSGAGFYSPLHF. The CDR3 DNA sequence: TGTGCCAGCAGCGGTTCAGGGGCGGGCTTTTATTCACCCCTCCACTTT.

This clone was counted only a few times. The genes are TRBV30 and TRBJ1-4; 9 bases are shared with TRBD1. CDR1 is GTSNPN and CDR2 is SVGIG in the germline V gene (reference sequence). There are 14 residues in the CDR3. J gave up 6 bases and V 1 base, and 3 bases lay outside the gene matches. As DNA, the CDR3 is TGTGCCTGGAGTGGTGACAGGGGGGATGAAAAACTGTTTTTT. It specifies CAWSGDRGDEKLFF. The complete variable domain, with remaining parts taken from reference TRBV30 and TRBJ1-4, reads SQTIHQWPATLVQPVGSPLSLECTVEGTSNPNLYWYRQAAGRGLQLLFYSVGIGQISSEVPQNLSASRPQDRQFILSSKKLLLSDSGFYLCAWSGDRGDEKLFFGSGTQLSVL.

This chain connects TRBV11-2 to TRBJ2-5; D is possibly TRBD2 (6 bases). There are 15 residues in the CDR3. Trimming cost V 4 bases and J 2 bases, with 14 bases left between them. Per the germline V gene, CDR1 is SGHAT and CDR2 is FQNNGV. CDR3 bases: TGTGCCAGCAGCTCGGGACTTCGAATACAAGAGACCCAGTACTTC. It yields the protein CASSSGLRIQETQYF.

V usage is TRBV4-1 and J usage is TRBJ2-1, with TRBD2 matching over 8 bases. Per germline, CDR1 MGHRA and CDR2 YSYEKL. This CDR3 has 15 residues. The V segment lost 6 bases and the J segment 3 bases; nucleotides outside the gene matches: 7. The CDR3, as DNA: TGCGCCAGCAGGTCAACTAGCGGAGTCTACAATGAGCAGTTCTTC. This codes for CASRSTSGVYNEQFF.

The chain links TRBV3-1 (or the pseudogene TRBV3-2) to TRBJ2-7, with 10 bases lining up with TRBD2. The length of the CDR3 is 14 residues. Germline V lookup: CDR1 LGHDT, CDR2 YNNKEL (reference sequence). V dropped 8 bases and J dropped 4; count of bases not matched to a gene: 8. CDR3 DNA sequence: TGTGCCAGCTCCGAGCGGGGGGGCCGGTACGAGCAGTACTTC. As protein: CASSERGGRYEQYF.

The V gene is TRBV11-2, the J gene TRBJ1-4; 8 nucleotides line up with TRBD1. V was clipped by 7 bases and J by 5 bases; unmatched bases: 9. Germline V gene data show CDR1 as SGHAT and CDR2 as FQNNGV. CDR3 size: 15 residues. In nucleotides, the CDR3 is TGTGCCAGCAACCCAGGGACAGGATCGAATGAAAAACTGTTTTTT. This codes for CASNPGTGSNEKLFF.

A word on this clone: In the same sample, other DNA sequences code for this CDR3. CDR3 DNA: TGTGCCAGCAGTGGGACAGGACAGAATCAGCCCCAGCATTTT. Protein sequence: CASSGTGQNQPQHF. The rearrangement joins TRBV2 to TRBJ1-5; TRBD1 aligns across 7 bases. With 4 bases clipped from V and 4 bases from J, the junction kept 4 bases outside the gene matches. Looked up from germline, CDR1 is SNHLY and CDR2 is FYNNEI. The CDR3 runs to 14 residues.

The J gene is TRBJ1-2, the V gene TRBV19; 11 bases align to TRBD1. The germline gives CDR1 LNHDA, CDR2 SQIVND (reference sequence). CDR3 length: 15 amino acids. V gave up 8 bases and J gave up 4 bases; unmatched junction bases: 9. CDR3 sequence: CASSNRDRGGYGYTF. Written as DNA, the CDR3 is TGTGCCAGTTCCAATCGGGACAGGGGGGGCTATGGCTACACCTTC.

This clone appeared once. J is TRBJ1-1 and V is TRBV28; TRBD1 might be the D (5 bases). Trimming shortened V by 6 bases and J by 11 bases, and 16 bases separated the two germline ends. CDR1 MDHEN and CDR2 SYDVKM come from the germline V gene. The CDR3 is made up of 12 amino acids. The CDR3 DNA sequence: TGTGCCAGCAGGGGGGGGGTTTTGAGCGCTTTCTTT. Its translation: CASRGGVLSAFF.